This entry is about one T cell receptor beta chain. This entry is derived from a study of naive and memory T cell subsets. The germline CDR1 and CDR2 sequences are SEHNR and FQNEAQ (reference sequence). Trimming pared 2 bases from V and 15 bases from J, leaving 14 bases between. The CDR3 loop spans 12 amino acids. Alpha and beta libraries were amplified separately from the second PCR onward. An equimolar mix of two oligonucleotides served as the beta constant-region primer for TRBC1 and TRBC2. Ligated cDNA was amplified by four rounds of PCR with nested alpha and beta constant-region primers and SP2. MiXCR, applied by TCRdb to the UMI-ligation and nested PCR reads, yields one record per CDR3 protein. Found here are about 82,000 distinct CDR3 sequences, over 9% of them singletons; the top ten hold less than 1.5%.

Sequenced material: naive CD8+ T cells from blood. The TCR sequence derives from a human donor in good health. J is TRBJ2-1 and V is TRBV7-9; D is unresolved. CDR3 sequence reads: CASSLSARWGFF. In DNA form, the CDR3 reads TGTGCCAGCAGCTTAAGTGCGCGGTGGGGGTTCTTC.